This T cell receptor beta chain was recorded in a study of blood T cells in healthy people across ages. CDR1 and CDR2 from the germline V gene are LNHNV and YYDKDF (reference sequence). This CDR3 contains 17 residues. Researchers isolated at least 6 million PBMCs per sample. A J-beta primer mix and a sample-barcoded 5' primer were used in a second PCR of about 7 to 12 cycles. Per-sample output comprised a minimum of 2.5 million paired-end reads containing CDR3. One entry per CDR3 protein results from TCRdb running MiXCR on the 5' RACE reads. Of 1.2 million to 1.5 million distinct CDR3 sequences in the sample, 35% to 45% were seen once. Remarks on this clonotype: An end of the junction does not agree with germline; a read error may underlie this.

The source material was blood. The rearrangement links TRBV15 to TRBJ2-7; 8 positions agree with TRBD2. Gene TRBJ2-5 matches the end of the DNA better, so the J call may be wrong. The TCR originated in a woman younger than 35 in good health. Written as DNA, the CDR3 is TGTGCCGCCAGCAGAGATCGGTGGAGTAGCGGGGAAGAGACCCAGTACTTC. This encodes CAASRDRWSSGEETQYF.